This TCR beta chain is from a study of blood T cells in healthy people across ages. The use of a sample-barcoded 5' primer and a J-beta primer mix characterized a second PCR of roughly 6 to 11 cycles. One entry per CDR3 protein, called by TCRdb with MiXCR from the 5' RACE reads. The sample consists of about 700,000 distinct CDR3 sequences, 32% of them appearing once. The V end was cut by 0 bases, the J end by 8 bases, with 12 bases between. Germline V gene sequence: CDR1 SGHRS, CDR2 YFSETQ. The CDR3 consists of 14 residues. The TCR originated in an elderly woman in good health. This rearrangement joins TRBV5-1 to TRBJ2-1; the D is unclear. Sequencing used blood. Here the CDR3 reads CASSLADLTYEQFF. The CDR3 nucleotides read TGCGCCAGCAGCTTGGCCGACCTTACGTATGAGCAGTTCTTC.